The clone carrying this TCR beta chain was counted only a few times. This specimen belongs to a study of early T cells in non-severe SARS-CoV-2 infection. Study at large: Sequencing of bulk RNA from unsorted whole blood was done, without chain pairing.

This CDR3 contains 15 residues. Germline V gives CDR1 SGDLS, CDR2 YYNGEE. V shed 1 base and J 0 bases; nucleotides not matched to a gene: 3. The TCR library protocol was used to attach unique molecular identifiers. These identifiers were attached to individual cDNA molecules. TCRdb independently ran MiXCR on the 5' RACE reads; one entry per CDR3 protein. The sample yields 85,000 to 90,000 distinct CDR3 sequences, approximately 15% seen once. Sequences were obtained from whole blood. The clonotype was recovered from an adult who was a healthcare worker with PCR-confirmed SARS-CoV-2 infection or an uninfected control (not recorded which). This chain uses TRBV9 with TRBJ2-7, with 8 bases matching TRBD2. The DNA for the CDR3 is TGTGCCAGCAGCGTAAGGGCGGGAGGCTCCTACGAGCAGTACTTC. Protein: CASSVRAGGSYEQYF.